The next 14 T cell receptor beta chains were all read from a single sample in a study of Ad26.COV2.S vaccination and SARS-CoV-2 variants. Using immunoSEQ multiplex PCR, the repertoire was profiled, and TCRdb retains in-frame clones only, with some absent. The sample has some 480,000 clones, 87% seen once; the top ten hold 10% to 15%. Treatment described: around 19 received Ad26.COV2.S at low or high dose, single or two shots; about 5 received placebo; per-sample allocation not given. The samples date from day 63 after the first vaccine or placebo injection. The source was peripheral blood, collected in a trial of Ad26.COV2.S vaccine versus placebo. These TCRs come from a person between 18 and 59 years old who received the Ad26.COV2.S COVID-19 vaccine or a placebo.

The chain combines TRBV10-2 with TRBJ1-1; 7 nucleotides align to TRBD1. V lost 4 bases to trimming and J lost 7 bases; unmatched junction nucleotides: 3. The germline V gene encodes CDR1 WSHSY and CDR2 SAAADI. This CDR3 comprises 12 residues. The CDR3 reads CASSGTGDEAFF. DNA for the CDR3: TGCGCCAGCAGTGGTACAGGGGATGAAGCTTTCTTT.

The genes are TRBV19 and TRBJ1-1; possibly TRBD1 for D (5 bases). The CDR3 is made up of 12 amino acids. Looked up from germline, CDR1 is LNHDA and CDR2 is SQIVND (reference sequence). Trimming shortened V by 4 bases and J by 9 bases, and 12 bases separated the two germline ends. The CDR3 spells CASSTRQWKAFF. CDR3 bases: TGTGCCAGTAGTACACGACAGTGGAAAGCTTTCTTT. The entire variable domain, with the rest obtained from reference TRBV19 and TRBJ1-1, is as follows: DGGITQSPKYLFRKEGQNVTLSCEQNLNHDAMYWYRQDPGQGLRLIYYSQIVNDFQKGDIAEGYSVSREKKESFPLTVTSAQKNPTAFYLCASSTRQWKAFFGQGTRLTVV.

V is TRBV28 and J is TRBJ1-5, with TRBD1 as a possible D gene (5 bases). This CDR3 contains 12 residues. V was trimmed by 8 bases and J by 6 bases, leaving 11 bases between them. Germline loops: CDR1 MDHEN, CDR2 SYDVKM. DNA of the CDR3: TGTGCCAGCGTTGGTAGGGGTCAGCCCCAGCATTTT. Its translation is CASVGRGQPQHF.

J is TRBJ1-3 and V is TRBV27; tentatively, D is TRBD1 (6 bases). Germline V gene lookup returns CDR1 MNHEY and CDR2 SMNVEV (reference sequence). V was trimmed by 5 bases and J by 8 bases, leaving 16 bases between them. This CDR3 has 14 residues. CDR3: CASSPTPRGDTIYF. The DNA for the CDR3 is TGTGCCAGCAGTCCCACCCCCAGGGGAGACACCATATATTTT.

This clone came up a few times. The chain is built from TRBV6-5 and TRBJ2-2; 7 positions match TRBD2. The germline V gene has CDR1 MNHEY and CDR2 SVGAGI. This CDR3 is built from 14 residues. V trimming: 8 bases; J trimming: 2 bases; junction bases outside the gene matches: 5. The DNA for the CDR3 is TGTGCCAGCCTAGCGGAGCGCAACACCGGGGAGCTGTTTTTT. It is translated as CASLAERNTGELFF.

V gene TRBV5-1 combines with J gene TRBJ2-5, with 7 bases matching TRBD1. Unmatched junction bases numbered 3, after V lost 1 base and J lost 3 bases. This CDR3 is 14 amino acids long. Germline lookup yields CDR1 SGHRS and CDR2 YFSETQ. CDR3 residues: CASSLNTGEETQYF. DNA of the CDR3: TGCGCCAGCAGCTTGAACACAGGGGAAGAGACCCAGTACTTC.

For the CDR3, the DNA is TGTGCCAGCAGCTTAGCGCACCGTAATTCACCCCTCCACTTT. Protein product: CASSLAHRNSPLHF. The chain carries TRBV7-2 and TRBJ1-6; no definite D call. Germline CDR1 is SGHTA and CDR2 is FQGNSA. The length of the CDR3 is 14 residues. V shed 0 bases and J shed 6 bases, with 6 bases lying between them.

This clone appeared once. In DNA form, the CDR3 reads TGTGCCACCAGCAGCTACAGCATAGGGCTTAATGAAAAACTGTTTTTT. Its translation: CATSSYSIGLNEKLFF. This chain links TRBV15 with TRBJ1-4; unclear D gene. The germline V gene has CDR1 LNHNV and CDR2 YYDKDF (reference sequence). This CDR3 is 16 amino acids long. Trimming removed 3 bases from V and 4 bases from J, with 15 bases in between.

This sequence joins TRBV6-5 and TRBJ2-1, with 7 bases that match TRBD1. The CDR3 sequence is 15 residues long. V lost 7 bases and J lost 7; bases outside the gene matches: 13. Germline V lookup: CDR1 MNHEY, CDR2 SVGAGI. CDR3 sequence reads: CASTEGARVRNEQFF. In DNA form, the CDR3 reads TGTGCCAGCACCGAGGGGGCAAGGGTTAGGAATGAGCAGTTCTTC.

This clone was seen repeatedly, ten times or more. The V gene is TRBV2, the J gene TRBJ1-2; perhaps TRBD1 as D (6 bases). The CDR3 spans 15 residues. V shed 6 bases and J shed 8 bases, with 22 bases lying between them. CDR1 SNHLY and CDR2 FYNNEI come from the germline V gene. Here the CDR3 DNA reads TGTGCCAGCAGAGAGCTACAGGGCTCGGCTAGGGGCTACACCTTC. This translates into CASRELQGSARGYTF.

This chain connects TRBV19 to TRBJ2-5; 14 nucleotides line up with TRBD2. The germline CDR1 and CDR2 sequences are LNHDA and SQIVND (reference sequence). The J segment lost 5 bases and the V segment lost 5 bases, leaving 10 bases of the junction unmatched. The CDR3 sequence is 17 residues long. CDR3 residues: CASSSRLAGGWSETQYF. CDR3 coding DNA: TGTGCCAGTAGTTCACGACTAGCGGGAGGGTGGAGCGAGACCCAGTACTTC.

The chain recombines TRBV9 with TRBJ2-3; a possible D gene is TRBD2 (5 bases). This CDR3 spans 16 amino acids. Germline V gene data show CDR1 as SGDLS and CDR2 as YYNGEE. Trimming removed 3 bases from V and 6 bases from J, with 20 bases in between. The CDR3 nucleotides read TGTGCCAGCAGCGCAAGCGGTCTTCCCCCGGCTGATACGCAGTATTTT. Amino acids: CASSASGLPPADTQYF.

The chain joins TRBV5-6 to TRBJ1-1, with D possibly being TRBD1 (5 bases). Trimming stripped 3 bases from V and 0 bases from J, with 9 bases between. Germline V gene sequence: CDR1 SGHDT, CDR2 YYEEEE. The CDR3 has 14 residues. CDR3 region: CASSWGSVNTEAFF. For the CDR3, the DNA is TGTGCCAGCAGCTGGGGCTCAGTGAACACTGAAGCTTTCTTT.

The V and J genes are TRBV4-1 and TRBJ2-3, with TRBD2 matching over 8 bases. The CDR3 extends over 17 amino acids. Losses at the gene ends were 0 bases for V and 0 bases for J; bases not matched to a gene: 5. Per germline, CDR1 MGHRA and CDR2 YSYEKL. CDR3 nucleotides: TGCGCCAGCAGCCAAGATCCTAGCGGGCTGAGCACAGATACGCAGTATTTT. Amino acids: CASSQDPSGLSTDTQYF.